This passage covers 7 T cell receptor beta chains from one sample sequenced in a study of blood T cells in healthy people across ages. The authors ran a second PCR of 7 to 11 cycles using a sample-barcoded 5' primer and a J-beta primer mix. A single record per CDR3 protein comes from TCRdb applying MiXCR to the 5' RACE reads. The sample records over a million distinct CDR3 sequences, about 43% being singletons. The sample taken for sequencing was blood. Receptors were obtained from a young woman in good health.

The V and J genes are TRBV7-2 and TRBJ2-2; the D gene is possibly TRBD1 (5 bases). The CDR3 extends over 13 amino acids. Trimming pared 7 bases from V and 6 bases from J, leaving 12 bases between. Germline V gives CDR1 SGHTA, CDR2 FQGNSA. The CDR3 DNA reads as TGTGCCAGCATGGGGCCAGCCCCCGGGGAGCTGTTTTTT. Translation gives CASMGPAPGELFF.

This clonotype was detected only once. This sequence joins TRBV7-2 and TRBJ2-7, with unresolved D. Germline assignment: CDR1 SGHTA and CDR2 FQGNSA. The CDR3 extends over 11 amino acids. The V end was cut by 0 bases, the J end by 12 bases, with 9 bases between. CDR3 DNA sequence: TGTGCCAGCAGCTTAGCAAGATTTTTGTACTTC. Its protein product is CASSLARFLYF.

V is TRBV29-1 and J is TRBJ2-2; a weak D match, TRBD2 (6 bases). Germline V gene data show CDR1 as SQVTM and CDR2 as ANQGSEA. V was trimmed by 3 bases and J by 4 bases, leaving 12 bases between them. CDR3 length: 14 residues. This CDR3 is CSVDGGAGTGELFF. The CDR3 DNA reads TGCAGCGTTGACGGAGGGGCGGGCACCGGGGAGCTGTTTTTT.

This chain joins TRBV9 and TRBJ2-3, with D possibly matching TRBD1 (6 bases). From germline, CDR1 is SGDLS and CDR2 YYNGEE. The CDR3 contains 16 residues. The ends were cut back, 3 bases at V and 0 bases at J, with 14 bases in the middle. DNA for the CDR3: TGTGCCAGCAGCGCTCTGATGGGGGCTAGCACAGATACGCAGTATTTT. Residues: CASSALMGASTDTQYF. Looking up the rest from reference TRBV9 and TRBJ2-3 gives the full variable domain: DSGVTQTPKHLITATGQRVTLRCSPRSGDLSVYWYQQSLDQGLQFLIQYYNGEERAKGNILERFSAQQFPDLHSELNLSSLELGDSALYFCASSALMGASTDTQYFGPGTRLTVL.

The rearrangement uses TRBV6-5 and TRBJ2-4; D may correspond to TRBD1 or TRBD2 (6 bases each). The CDR3 has 13 amino acids. Germline V gene sequence: CDR1 MNHEY, CDR2 SVGAGI. Deletions cut 6 bases from V and 13 bases from J, with 19 bases between. CDR3 amino acids: CASSISRGGEQYF. CDR3 sequence (DNA): TGTGCCAGCAGCATCTCCAGGGGCGGGGAGCAGTACTTC.

The genes are TRBV6-6 and TRBJ2-1; TRBD2 matches at 9 bases. This CDR3 is built from 16 residues. CDR1 and CDR2 (germline): MNHNY, SVGAGI (reference sequence). V was clipped by 4 bases and J by 4 bases; unmatched bases: 8. CDR3: CASSSHELAGYNEQFF. CDR3 coding DNA: TGTGCCAGCAGTTCTCACGAGCTAGCGGGGTACAATGAGCAGTTCTTC.

This clonotype was seen a few times. V usage is TRBV20-1 and J usage is TRBJ2-3; D gene uncertain. The CDR3 is made up of 17 amino acids. With 3 bases removed from V and 1 base from J, the gap between germline ends came to 20 bases. Per the germline V gene, CDR1 is DFQATT and CDR2 is SNEGSKA (reference sequence). CDR3 sequence: CSARTMFLELGTDTQYF. The CDR3 coding sequence is TGCAGTGCTAGGACGATGTTCCTAGAGCTGGGCACAGATACGCAGTATTTT.